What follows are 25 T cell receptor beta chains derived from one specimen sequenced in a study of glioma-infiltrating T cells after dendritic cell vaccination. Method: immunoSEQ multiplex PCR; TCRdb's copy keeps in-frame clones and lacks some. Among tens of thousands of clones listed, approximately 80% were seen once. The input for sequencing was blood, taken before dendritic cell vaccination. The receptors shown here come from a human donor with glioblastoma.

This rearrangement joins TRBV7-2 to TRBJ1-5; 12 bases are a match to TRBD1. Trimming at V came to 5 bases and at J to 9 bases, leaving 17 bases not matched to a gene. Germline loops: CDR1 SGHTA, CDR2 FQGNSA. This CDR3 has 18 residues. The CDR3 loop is CASSLTLGTGGFLGPQHF. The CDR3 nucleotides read TGTGCCAGCAGCCTGACACTAGGGACAGGGGGCTTTCTAGGGCCCCAGCATTTT.

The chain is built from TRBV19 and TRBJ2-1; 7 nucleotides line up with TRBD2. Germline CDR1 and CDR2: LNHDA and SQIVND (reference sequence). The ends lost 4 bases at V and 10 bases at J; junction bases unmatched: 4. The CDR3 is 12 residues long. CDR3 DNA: TGTGCCAGTAGTAACGCGGGAGAAGAGCAGTTCTTC. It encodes CASSNAGEEQFF.

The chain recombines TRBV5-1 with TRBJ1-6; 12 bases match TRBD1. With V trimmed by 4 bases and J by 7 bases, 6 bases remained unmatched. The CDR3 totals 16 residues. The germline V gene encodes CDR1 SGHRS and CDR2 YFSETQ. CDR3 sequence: CASSAGQGAWNSPLHF. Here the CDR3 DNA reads TGCGCCAGCAGCGCGGGACAGGGGGCCTGGAATTCACCCCTCCACTTT.

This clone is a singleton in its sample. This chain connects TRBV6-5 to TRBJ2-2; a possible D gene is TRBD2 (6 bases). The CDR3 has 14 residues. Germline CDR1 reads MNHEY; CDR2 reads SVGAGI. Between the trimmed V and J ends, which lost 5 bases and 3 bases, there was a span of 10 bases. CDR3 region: CASSPGTYTGELFF. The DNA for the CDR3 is TGTGCCAGCAGTCCCGGGACTTACACCGGGGAGCTGTTTTTT.

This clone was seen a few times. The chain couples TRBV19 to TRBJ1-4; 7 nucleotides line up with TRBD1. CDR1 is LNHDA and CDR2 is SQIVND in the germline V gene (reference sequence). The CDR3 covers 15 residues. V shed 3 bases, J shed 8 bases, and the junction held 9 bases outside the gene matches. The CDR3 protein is CASSISGTALEKLFF. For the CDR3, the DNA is TGTGCCAGTAGTATTTCCGGGACAGCTCTAGAAAAACTGTTTTTT. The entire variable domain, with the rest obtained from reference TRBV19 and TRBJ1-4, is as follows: DGGITQSPKYLFRKEGQNVTLSCEQNLNHDAMYWYRQDPGQGLRLIYYSQIVNDFQKGDIAEGYSVSREKKESFPLTVTSAQKNPTAFYLCASSISGTALEKLFFGSGTQLSVL.

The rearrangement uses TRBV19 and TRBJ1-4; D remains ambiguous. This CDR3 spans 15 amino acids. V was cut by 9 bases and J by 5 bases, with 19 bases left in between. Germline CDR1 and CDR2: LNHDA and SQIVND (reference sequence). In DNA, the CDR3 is TGTGCCAGCCACCCTATGGCGGGTTACAATGAAAAACTGTTTTTT. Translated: CASHPMAGYNEKLFF.

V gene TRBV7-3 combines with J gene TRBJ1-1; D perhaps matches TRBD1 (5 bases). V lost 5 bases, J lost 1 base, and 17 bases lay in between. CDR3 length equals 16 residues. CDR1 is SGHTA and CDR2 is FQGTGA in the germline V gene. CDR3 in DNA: TGTGCCAGCAGCCCTAACGGGGGAATAACGAACACTGAAGCTTTCTTT. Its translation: CASSPNGGITNTEAFF. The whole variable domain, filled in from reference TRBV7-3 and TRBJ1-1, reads GAGVSQTPSNKVTEKGKYVELRCDPISGHTALYWYRQSLGQGPEFLIYFQGTGAADDSGLPNDRFFAVRPEGSVSTLKIQRTERGDSAVYLCASSPNGGITNTEAFFGQGTRLTVV.

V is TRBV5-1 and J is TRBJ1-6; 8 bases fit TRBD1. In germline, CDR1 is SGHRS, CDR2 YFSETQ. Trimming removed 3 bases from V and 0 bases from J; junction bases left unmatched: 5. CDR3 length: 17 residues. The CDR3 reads CASSWTGTSSYNSPLHF. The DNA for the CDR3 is TGCGCCAGCAGCTGGACAGGGACGAGCTCCTATAATTCACCCCTCCACTTT.

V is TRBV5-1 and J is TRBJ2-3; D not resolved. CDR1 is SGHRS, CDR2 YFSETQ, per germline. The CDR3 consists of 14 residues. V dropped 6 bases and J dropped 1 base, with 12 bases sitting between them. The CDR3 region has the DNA TGCGCCAGCAATTTAAACACCCGCACAGATACGCAGTATTTT. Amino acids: CASNLNTRTDTQYF.

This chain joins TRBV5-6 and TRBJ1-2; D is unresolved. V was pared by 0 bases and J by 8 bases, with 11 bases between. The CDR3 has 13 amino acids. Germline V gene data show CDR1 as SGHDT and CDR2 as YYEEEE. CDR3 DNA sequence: TGTGCCAGCAGCTTGGTCGGGATTCCCGGCTACACCTTC. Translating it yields CASSLVGIPGYTF.

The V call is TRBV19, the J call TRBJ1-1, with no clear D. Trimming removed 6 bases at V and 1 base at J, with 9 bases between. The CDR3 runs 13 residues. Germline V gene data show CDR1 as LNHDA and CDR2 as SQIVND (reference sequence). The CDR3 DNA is TGTGCCAGTAGCTCACACACGAACACTGAAGCTTTCTTT. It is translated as CASSSHTNTEAFF. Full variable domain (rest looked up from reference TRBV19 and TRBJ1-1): DGGITQSPKYLFRKEGQNVTLSCEQNLNHDAMYWYRQDPGQGLRLIYYSQIVNDFQKGDIAEGYSVSREKKESFPLTVTSAQKNPTAFYLCASSSHTNTEAFFGQGTRLTVV.

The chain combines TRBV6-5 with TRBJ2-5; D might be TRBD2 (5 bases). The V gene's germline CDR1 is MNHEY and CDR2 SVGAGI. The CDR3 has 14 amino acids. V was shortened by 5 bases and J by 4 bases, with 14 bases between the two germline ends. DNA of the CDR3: TGTGCCAGCAGTCCCCGGGTACGGGGAGAGACCCAGTACTTC. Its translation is CASSPRVRGETQYF.

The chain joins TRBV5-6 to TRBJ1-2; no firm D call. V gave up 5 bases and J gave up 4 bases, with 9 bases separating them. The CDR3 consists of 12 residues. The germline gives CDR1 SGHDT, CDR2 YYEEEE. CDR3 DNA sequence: TGTGCCAGCAGTTATGGCAGCTATGGCTACACCTTC. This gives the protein CASSYGSYGYTF.

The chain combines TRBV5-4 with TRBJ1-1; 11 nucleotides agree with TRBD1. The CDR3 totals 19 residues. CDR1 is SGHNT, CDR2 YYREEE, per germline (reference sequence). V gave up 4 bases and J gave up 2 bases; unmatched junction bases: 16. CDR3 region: CASSGGQGGSPILNTEAFF. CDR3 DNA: TGTGCCAGCAGCGGGGGACAGGGGGGAAGCCCCATCCTTAACACTGAAGCTTTCTTT.

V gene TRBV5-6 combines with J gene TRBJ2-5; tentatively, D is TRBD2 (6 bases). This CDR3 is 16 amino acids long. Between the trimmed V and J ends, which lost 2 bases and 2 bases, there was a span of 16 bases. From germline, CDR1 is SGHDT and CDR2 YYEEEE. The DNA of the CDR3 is TGTGCCAGCAGCTTAGGCACACCGGCGGGGCAAGAGACCCAGTACTTC. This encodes CASSLGTPAGQETQYF.

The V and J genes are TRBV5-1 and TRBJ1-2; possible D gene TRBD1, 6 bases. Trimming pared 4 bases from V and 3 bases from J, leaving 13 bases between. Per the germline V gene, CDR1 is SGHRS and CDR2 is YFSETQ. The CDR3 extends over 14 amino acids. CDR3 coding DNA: TGCGCCAGCAGCCCGGGGGGCAGTCACTATGGCTACACCTTC. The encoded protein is CASSPGGSHYGYTF. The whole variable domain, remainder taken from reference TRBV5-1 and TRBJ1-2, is KAGVTQTPRYLIKTRGQQVTLSCSPISGHRSVSWYQQTPGQGLQFLFEYFSETQRNKGNFPGRFSGRQFSNSRSEMNVSTLELGDSALYLCASSPGGSHYGYTFGSGTRLTVV.

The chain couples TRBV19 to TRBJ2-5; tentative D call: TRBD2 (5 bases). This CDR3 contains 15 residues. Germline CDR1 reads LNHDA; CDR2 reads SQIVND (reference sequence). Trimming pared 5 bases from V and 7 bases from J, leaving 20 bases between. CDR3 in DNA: TGTGCCAGTAGTCCCCGCGCTAGCAGAAGTGGGACCCAGTACTTC. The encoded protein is CASSPRASRSGTQYF.

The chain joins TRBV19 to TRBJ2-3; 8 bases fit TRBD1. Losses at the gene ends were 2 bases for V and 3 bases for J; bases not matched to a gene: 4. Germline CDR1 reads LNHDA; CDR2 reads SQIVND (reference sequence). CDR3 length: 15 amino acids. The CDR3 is CASSIPGQGTDTQYF. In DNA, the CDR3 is TGTGCCAGTAGTATACCCGGACAGGGTACAGATACGCAGTATTTT.

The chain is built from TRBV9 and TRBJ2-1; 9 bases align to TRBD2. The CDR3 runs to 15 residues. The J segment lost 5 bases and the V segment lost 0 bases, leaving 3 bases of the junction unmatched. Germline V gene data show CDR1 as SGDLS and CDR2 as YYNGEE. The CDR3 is CASSVGLAVNNEQFF. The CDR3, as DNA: TGTGCCAGCAGCGTAGGACTAGCGGTGAACAATGAGCAGTTCTTC. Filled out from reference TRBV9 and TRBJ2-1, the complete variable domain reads DSGVTQTPKHLITATGQRVTLRCSPRSGDLSVYWYQQSLDQGLQFLIQYYNGEERAKGNILERFSAQQFPDLHSELNLSSLELGDSALYFCASSVGLAVNNEQFFGPGTRLTVL.

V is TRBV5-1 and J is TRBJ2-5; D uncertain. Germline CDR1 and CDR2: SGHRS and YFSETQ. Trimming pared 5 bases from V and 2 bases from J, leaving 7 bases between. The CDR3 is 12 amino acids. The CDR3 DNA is TGCGCCAGCAGAGCCCAACAAGAGACCCAGTACTTC. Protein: CASRAQQETQYF.

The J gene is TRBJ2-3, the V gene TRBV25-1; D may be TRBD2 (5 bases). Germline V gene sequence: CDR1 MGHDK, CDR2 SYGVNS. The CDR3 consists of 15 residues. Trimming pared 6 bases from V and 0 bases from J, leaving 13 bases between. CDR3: CASSPGLPSTDTQYF. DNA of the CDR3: TGTGCCAGCAGCCCCGGACTTCCTAGCACAGATACGCAGTATTTT.

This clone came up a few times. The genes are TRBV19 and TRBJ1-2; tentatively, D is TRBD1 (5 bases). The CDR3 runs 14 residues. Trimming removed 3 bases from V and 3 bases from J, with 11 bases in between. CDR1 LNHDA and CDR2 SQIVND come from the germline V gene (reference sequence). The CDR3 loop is CASSMGRSYYGYTF. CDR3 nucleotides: TGTGCCAGTAGTATGGGGCGGAGCTACTATGGCTACACCTTC.

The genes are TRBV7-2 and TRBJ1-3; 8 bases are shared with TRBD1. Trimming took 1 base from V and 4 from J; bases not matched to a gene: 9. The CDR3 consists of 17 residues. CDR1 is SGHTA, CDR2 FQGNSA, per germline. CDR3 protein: CASSLDAGGSSGNTIYF. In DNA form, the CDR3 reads TGTGCCAGCAGCTTAGATGCAGGGGGCTCCTCCGGAAACACCATATATTTT.

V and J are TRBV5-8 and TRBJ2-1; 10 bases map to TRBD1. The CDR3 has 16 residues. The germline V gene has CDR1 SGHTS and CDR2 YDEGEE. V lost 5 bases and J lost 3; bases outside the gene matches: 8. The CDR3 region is CASSPTWDRGYNEQFF. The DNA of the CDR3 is TGTGCCAGCAGTCCCACCTGGGACAGGGGCTACAATGAGCAGTTCTTC.

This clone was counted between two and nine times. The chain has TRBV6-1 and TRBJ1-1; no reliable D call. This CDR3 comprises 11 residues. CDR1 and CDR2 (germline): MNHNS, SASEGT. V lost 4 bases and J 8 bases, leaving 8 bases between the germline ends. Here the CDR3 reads CASSGGREAFF. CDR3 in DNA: TGTGCCAGCAGTGGAGGCAGAGAAGCTTTCTTT.